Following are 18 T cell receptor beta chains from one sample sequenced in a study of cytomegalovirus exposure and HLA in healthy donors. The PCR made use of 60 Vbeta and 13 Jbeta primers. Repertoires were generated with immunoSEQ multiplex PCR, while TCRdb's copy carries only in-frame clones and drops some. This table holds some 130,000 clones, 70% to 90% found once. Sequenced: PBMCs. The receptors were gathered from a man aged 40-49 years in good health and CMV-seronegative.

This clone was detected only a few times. This CDR3 reads CASSALYRDGGYTF. The DNA of the CDR3 is TGTGCCAGCAGCGCACTATACAGGGACGGGGGCTACACCTTC. The chain links TRBV11-2 to TRBJ1-2; the D gene is possibly TRBD1 (6 bases). CDR1 and CDR2 from the germline V gene are SGHAT and FQNNGV. This CDR3 contains 14 residues. Trimming shortened V by 5 bases and J by 8 bases, and 18 bases separated the two germline ends.

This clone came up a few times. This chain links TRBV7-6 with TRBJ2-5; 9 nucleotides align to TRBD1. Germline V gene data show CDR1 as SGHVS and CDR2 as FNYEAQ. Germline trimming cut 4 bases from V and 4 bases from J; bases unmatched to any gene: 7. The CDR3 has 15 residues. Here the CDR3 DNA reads TGTGCCAGCAGCTCGGGACAGGGAATCAGAGAGACCCAGTACTTC. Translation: CASSSGQGIRETQYF.

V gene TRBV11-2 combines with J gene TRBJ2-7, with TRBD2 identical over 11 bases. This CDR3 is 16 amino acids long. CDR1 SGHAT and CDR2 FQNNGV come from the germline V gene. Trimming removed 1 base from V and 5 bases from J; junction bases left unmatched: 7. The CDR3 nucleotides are TGTGCCAGCAGCTTAGTTGGTAGCGGGAGGGCCAACGAGCAGTACTTC. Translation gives CASSLVGSGRANEQYF. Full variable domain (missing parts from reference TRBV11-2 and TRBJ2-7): EAGVAQSPRYKIIEKRQSVAFWCNPISGHATLYWYQQILGQGPKLLIQFQNNGVVDDSQLPKDRFSAERLKGVDSTLKIQPAKLEDSAVYLCASSLVGSGRANEQYFGPGTRLTVT.

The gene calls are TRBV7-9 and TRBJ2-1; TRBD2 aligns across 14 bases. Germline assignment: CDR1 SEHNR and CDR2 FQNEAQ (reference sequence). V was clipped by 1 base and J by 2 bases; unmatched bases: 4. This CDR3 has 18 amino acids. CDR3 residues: CASSLGTSGRRAYNEQFF. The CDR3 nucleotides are TGTGCCAGCAGCTTAGGGACTAGCGGGAGGAGGGCCTACAATGAGCAGTTCTTC.

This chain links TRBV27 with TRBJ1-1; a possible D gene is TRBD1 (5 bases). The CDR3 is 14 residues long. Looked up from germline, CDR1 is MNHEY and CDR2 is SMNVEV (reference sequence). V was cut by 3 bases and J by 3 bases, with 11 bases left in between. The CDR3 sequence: CASSFGGPHTEAFF. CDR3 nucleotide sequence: TGTGCCAGCAGTTTCGGGGGACCGCACACTGAAGCTTTCTTT.

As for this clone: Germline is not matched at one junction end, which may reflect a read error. CDR3 region: CSSSLDSRGYEQYF. CDR3 DNA sequence: TGTTCCAGCAGTTTAGATTCAAGGGGATACGAGCAGTACTTC. The chain is built from TRBV7-9 and TRBJ2-7; D perhaps matches TRBD1 (5 bases). The CDR3 has 14 residues. The germline CDR1 and CDR2 sequences are SEHNR and FQNEAQ (reference sequence).

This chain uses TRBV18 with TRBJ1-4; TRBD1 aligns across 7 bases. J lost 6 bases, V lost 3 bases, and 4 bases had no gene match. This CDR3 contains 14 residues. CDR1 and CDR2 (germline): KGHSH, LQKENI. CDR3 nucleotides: TGTGCCAGCTCACCTTTCCAGGGGGATGAAAAACTGTTTTTT. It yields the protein CASSPFQGDEKLFF.

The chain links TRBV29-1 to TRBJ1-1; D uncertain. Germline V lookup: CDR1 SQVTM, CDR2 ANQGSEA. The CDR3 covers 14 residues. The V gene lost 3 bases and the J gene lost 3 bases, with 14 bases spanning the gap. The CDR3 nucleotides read TGCAGCGTTGAGAAAAGAGTTAGCGACACTGAAGCTTTCTTT. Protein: CSVEKRVSDTEAFF. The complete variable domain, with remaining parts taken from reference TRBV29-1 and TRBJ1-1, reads SAVISQKPSRDICQRGTSLTIQCQVDSQVTMMFWYRQQPGQSLTLIATANQGSEATYESGFVIDKFPISRPNLTFSTLTVSNMSPEDSSIYLCSVEKRVSDTEAFFGQGTRLTVV.

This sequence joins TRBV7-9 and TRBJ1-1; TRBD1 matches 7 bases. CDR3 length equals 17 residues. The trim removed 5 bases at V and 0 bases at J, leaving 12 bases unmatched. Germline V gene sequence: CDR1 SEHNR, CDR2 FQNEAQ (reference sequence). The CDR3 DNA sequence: TGTGCCAGCAGCGGTCGGGGACAGAGCCTAATGAACACTGAAGCTTTCTTT. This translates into CASSGRGQSLMNTEAFF. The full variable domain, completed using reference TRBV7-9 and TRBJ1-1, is DTGVSQNPRHKITKRGQNVTFRCDPISEHNRLYWYRQTLGQGPEFLTYFQNEAQLEKSRLLSDRFSAERPKGSFSTLEIQRTEQGDSAMYLCASSGRGQSLMNTEAFFGQGTRLTVV.

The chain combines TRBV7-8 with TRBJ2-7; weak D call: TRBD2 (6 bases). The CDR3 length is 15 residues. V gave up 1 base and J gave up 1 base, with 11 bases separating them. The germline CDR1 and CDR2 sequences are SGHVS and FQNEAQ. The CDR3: CASSLVASGSYEQYF. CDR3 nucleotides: TGTGCCAGCAGCTTAGTTGCAAGCGGGTCCTACGAGCAGTACTTC. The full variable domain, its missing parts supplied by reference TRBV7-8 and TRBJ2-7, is GAGVSQSPRYKVAKRGQDVALRCDPISGHVSLFWYQQALGQGPEFLTYFQNEAQLDKSGLPSDRFFAERPEGSVSTLKIQRTQQEDSAVYLCASSLVASGSYEQYFGPGTRLTVT.

The DNA for the CDR3 is TGCGCCAGCAGCTTGGGTGCAGCGGCGAGCTCCTACGAGCAGTACTTC. Translating gives CASSLGAAASSYEQYF. The J gene is TRBJ2-7, the V gene TRBV5-1; maybe TRBD2 (5 bases). This CDR3 contains 16 residues. V was clipped by 0 bases and J by 0 bases, with 13 bases between them. Germline V lookup: CDR1 SGHRS, CDR2 YFSETQ.

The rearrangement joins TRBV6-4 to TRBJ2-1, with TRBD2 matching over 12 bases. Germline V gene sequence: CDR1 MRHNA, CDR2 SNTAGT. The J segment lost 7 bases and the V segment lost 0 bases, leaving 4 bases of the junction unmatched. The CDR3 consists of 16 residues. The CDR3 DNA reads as TGTGCCAGCAGTGACTCCGGACTAGCGGGAATGAATGAGCAGTTCTTC. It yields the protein CASSDSGLAGMNEQFF.

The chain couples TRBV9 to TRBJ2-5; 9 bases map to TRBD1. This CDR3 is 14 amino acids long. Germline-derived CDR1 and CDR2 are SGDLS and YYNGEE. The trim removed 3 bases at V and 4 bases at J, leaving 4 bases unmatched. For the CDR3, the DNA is TGTGCCAGCAGCGCCACAGGGGGCCGAGAGACCCAGTACTTC. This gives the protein CASSATGGRETQYF.

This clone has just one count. In DNA form, the CDR3 reads TGTGCCACCAGCCCTCGGCGGGACTCCTACGAGCAGTACTTC. It yields the protein CATSPRRDSYEQYF. The genes are TRBV15 and TRBJ2-7, with a tentative D call TRBD2 (6 bases). Germline assignment: CDR1 LNHNV and CDR2 YYDKDF (reference sequence). Trimming removed 5 bases from V and 0 bases from J, with 11 bases in between. The CDR3 is made up of 14 amino acids.

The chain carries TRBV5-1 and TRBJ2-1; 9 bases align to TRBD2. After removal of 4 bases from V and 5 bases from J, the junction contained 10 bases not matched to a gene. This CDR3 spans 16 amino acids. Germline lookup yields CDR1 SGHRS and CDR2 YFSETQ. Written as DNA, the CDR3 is TGCGCCAGCAGCGGCAGGACTAGCGACATAAACAATGAGCAGTTCTTC. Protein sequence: CASSGRTSDINNEQFF. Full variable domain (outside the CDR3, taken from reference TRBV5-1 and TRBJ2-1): KAGVTQTPRYLIKTRGQQVTLSCSPISGHRSVSWYQQTPGQGLQFLFEYFSETQRNKGNFPGRFSGRQFSNSRSEMNVSTLELGDSALYLCASSGRTSDINNEQFFGPGTRLTVL.

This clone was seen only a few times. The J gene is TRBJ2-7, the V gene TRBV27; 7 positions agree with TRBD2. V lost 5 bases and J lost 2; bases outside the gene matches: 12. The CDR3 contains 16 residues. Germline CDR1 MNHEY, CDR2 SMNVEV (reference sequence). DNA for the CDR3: TGTGCCAGCAGTCCTCTCGCGCGGGGGAGGGCCTACGAGCAGTACTTC. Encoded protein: CASSPLARGRAYEQYF.

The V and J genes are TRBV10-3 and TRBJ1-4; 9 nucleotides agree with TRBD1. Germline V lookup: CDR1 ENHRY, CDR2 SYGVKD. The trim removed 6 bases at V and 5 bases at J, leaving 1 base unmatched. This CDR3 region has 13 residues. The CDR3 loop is CAIRGTGNEKLFF. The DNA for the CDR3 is TGTGCCATCAGAGGGACAGGGAATGAAAAACTGTTTTTT.

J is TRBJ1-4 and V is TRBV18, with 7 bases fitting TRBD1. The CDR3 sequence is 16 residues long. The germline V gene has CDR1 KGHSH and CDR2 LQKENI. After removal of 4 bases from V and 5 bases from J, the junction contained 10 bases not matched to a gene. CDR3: CASSLMSRDSNEKLFF. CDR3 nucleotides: TGTGCCAGCTCACTGATGTCCCGGGACAGCAATGAAAAACTGTTTTTT.